This T cell receptor beta chain emerged from a study of T cell repertoires in cytomegalovirus infection. TCRdb reprocessed the reads with MiXCR, giving one entry per CDR3 protein. The sample shows fewer than 850,000 distinct CDR3 sequences, 25% to 30% of them seen only once. This clonotype was seen repeatedly, ten times or more. The antigen remains unidentified. The origin of this receptor is a human donor in good health (CMV status not recorded). Some clones in this sample may be carry-over from other donors' samples. The source was cultured CD8+ T cells from PBMCs, collected from culture after CMV antigen stimulation.

The chain's CDR3 is CASIPRRGTSTDTQYF. CDR3 nucleotide sequence: TGTGCCAGCATCCCTCGGCGGGGGACCAGCACAGATACGCAGTATTTT. This chain connects TRBV7-2 to TRBJ2-3; 7 positions agree with TRBD2. Germline lookup yields CDR1 SGHTA and CDR2 FQGNSA. This CDR3 is 16 amino acids long. J was trimmed by 0 bases and V by 7 bases; bases with no gene match: 10.